This paragraph reports one T cell receptor (beta chain). These data belong to a study of cytomegalovirus exposure and HLA in healthy donors. Primers for the PCR totalled 60 Vbeta and 13 Jbeta. The assay was immunoSEQ multiplex PCR, and TCRdb's table has in-frame clones only and misses some. The repertoire holds over 200,000 clones, with roughly 79% as singletons. The CDR3 is 17 residues long. Germline V lookup: CDR1 SNHLY, CDR2 FYNNEI. V shed 6 bases and J 6 bases; nucleotides not matched to a gene: 10. The source of this sequence is a woman between 40 and 55 years old in good health and CMV-seronegative. The sequenced sample consisted of PBMCs. V usage is TRBV2 and J usage is TRBJ2-3; 15 bases are shared with TRBD2. CDR3 loop: CASRNVGTSGGIDTQYF. The CDR3 DNA is TGTGCCAGCAGAAATGTGGGGACTAGCGGGGGGATTGATACGCAGTATTTT. Combining the CDR3 with reference TRBV2 and TRBJ2-3 gives the whole variable domain EPEVTQTPSHQVTQMGQEVILRCVPISNHLYFYWYRQILGQKVEFLVSFYNNEISEKSEIFDDQFSVERPDGSNFTLKIRSTKLEDSAMYFCASRNVGTSGGIDTQYFGPGTRLTVL.